This T cell receptor beta chain was found in a study of CD8 T cells in ankylosing spondylitis. This clonotype has just a few counts. Its antigen is currently unknown. Study-wide findings and caveats: Ankylosing spondylitis blood appeared to be characterized by a TCR beta motif of eight highly homologous variants.

TCRdb fed the 5' RACE reads into MiXCR, producing one record per CDR3 protein. The data show around 220,000 distinct CDR3 sequences, with about a sixth seen just once and about 42% held by the top ten. Sequenced material: blood, either unsorted or a sorted T cell fraction (not recorded which). The TCR sequence derives from a male donor with ankylosing spondylitis.

CDR3 DNA: TGTGCCAGCAGCCCCTGGACAGCTACTAGCACAGATACGCAGTATTTT. This codes for CASSPWTATSTDTQYF. This rearrangement joins TRBV7-2 to TRBJ2-3; D is possibly TRBD1 (6 bases). The CDR3 extends over 16 amino acids. Between the trimmed V and J ends, which lost 5 bases and 0 bases, there was a span of 15 bases. Germline V gene lookup returns CDR1 SGHTA and CDR2 FQGNSA.